This TCR beta chain was sequenced in a study of radiotherapy plus CTLA-4 blockade in lung cancer. Turning to the study itself: An objective response was seen in around 17% of patients, and disease control in 30% to 35%.

Germline CDR1 reads SGDLS; CDR2 reads YYNGEE. This CDR3 is 15 amino acids long. V lost 4 bases and J 0 bases, leaving 12 bases between the germline ends. The sample holds one count of this clone. Clones were read by immunoSEQ multiplex PCR, and TCRdb kept only the in-frame ones, dropping some. Of 89,000 or so clones in the sample, 75% to 85% are singletons; the top ten hold 3% to 3.5%. Lung cancer patients with chemo-refractory metastatic non-small-cell disease were given focal radiation plus CTLA-4 blockade with ipilimumab. This sequence originates from a human donor with non-small cell lung cancer who had a partial response to radiotherapy plus ipilimumab. The specimen comprised peripheral blood, sampled from a patient treated with radiotherapy plus ipilimumab. The chain couples TRBV9 to TRBJ2-3, with D maybe TRBD2 (6 bases). CDR3 sequence: CASSWRAGSTDTQYF. The CDR3 DNA reads as TGTGCCAGCAGCTGGAGGGCCGGGAGCACAGATACGCAGTATTTT.